Following are 30 T cell receptor beta chains from one sample sequenced in a study of cytomegalovirus exposure and HLA in healthy donors (dated by TCRdb to 2016 to 2017). The library was built by means of the immunoSEQ multiplex PCR assay. The multiplex PCR relied on a mix of 60 forward primers for TCR Vbeta segments and 13 reverse primers for TCR Jbeta segments. As stored in TCRdb, this immuneACCESS dataset retains in-frame rearrangements with V and J assigned. A fraction of the clones does not appear; measured against another copy, unresolved V genes explain less than half of the discrepancy, and the remainder lacks a known reason. This sample's table has entries for 45,000 to 60,000 clones. The top ten clones comprise approximately 6.9% of the sample. Material for sequencing was PBMCs. The receptors were gathered from a woman in her thirties or forties in good health and CMV-seronegative.

The V call is TRBV6-5, the J call TRBJ1-1, with 8 bases matching TRBD1. The CDR3 totals 13 residues. Germline trimming cut 5 bases from V and 4 bases from J; bases unmatched to any gene: 3. Germline CDR1 and CDR2: MNHEY and SVGAGI. The CDR3 loop reads CASSTTGVTEAFF. Here the CDR3 DNA reads TGTGCCAGCAGTACGACAGGGGTCACTGAAGCTTTCTTT.

The V and J genes are TRBV20-1 and TRBJ1-2; D is perhaps TRBD1 (5 bases). Germline lookup yields CDR1 DFQATT and CDR2 SNEGSKA (reference sequence). The CDR3 runs to 11 residues. Trimming shortened V by 5 bases and J by 2 bases, and 6 bases separated the two germline ends. This CDR3 reads CSADSNYGYTF. CDR3 nucleotide sequence: TGCAGTGCTGACAGCAACTATGGCTACACCTTC.

The V gene is TRBV6-5, the J gene TRBJ1-4, with 7 bases identical to TRBD1. Trimming cost V 7 bases and J 3 bases; bases outside gene matches: 2. The CDR3 spans 13 residues. Germline CDR1 MNHEY, CDR2 SVGAGI. CDR3 nucleotide sequence: TGTGCCAGCACCGGGACAGCTAATGAAAAACTGTTTTTT. The encoded protein is CASTGTANEKLFF.

The chain joins TRBV30 to TRBJ1-2; 8 nucleotides match TRBD1. CDR3 length: 14 amino acids. Germline-derived CDR1 and CDR2 are GTSNPN and SVGIG (reference sequence). After removal of 5 bases from V and 1 base from J, the junction contained 6 bases not matched to a gene. The CDR3 protein is CAWDRGLVNYGYTF. Here the CDR3 DNA reads TGTGCCTGGGACAGGGGATTGGTTAACTATGGCTACACCTTC.

V gene TRBV28 combines with J gene TRBJ2-4, with a weak D call TRBD2 (7 bases). CDR3 length: 13 amino acids. Trimming took 6 bases from V and 8 from J, leaving 14 bases between them. Per germline, CDR1 MDHEN and CDR2 SYDVKM. The CDR3 nucleotides read TGTGCCAGCAGATTGGGGGGGCAGGACATTCAGTACTTC. Amino acid sequence: CASRLGGQDIQYF.

This chain joins TRBV30 and TRBJ1-2; D perhaps matches TRBD1 (6 bases). V was pared by 3 bases and J by 1 base, with 18 bases between. The germline V gene encodes CDR1 GTSNPN and CDR2 SVGIG (reference sequence). This CDR3 comprises 16 residues. In DNA, the CDR3 is TGTGCCTGGAGCCGTGGACAGACCGCGATTAACTATGGCTACACCTTC. Amino acid sequence: CAWSRGQTAINYGYTF. The variable domain in full, completed from reference TRBV30 and TRBJ1-2, reads SQTIHQWPATLVQPVGSPLSLECTVEGTSNPNLYWYRQAAGRGLQLLFYSVGIGQISSEVPQNLSASRPQDRQFILSSKKLLLSDSGFYLCAWSRGQTAINYGYTFGSGTRLTVV.

V usage is TRBV27 and J usage is TRBJ2-1; 12 nucleotides align to TRBD2. The germline V gene encodes CDR1 MNHEY and CDR2 SMNVEV (reference sequence). The CDR3 length is 17 residues. Trimming at V came to 5 bases and at J to 8 bases, leaving 13 bases not matched to a gene. CDR3 in DNA: TGTGCCAGCAGTCCCCAGACATCTAGCGGGGGGGCCTATGAGCAGTTCTTC. Encoded protein: CASSPQTSSGGAYEQFF.

The chain couples TRBV19 to TRBJ1-4; D call uncertain. CDR1 is LNHDA and CDR2 is SQIVND in the germline V gene (reference sequence). CDR3 size: 14 residues. Deletions cut 4 bases from V and 4 bases from J, with 10 bases between. The CDR3 nucleotides read TGTGCCAGTAGTACTGGGCCAAGTAATGAAAAACTGTTTTTT. Amino acids: CASSTGPSNEKLFF.

The gene calls are TRBV5-1 and TRBJ1-1; 7 positions agree with TRBD1. Unmatched junction bases numbered 7, after V lost 5 bases and J lost 0 bases. This CDR3 is built from 15 residues. CDR1 is SGHRS, CDR2 YFSETQ, per germline. This CDR3 is CASSSRTGVNTEAFF. DNA of the CDR3: TGCGCCAGCAGTTCCCGGACAGGTGTGAACACTGAAGCTTTCTTT.

This chain uses TRBV7-8 with TRBJ2-2, with TRBD2 identical over 8 bases. The CDR3 is 15 amino acids. Per the germline V gene, CDR1 is SGHVS and CDR2 is FQNEAQ. With 3 bases clipped from V and 6 bases from J, the junction kept 6 bases outside the gene matches. The CDR3 DNA reads as TGTGCCAGCAGCTTCGGCGGGGGGTTGGCCGGGGAGCTGTTTTTT. Its protein product is CASSFGGGLAGELFF.

The genes are TRBV28 and TRBJ1-2; 7 bases align to TRBD1. Trimming removed 11 bases from V and 8 bases from J; junction bases left unmatched: 14. The CDR3 consists of 13 residues. Germline assignment: CDR1 MDHEN and CDR2 SYDVKM. The CDR3 bases are TGTGCCGGTAGACAGGGCGGGACCTCGGGCTACACCTTC. Translated: CAGRQGGTSGYTF.

V and J are TRBV5-1 and TRBJ2-7, with TRBD2 matching 10 bases. V lost 2 bases, J lost 6 bases, and 14 bases stayed unmatched. The CDR3 is 17 residues long. The germline CDR1 and CDR2 sequences are SGHRS and YFSETQ. CDR3: CASSLGFTGLASLEQYF. Written as DNA, the CDR3 is TGCGCCAGCAGCTTAGGTTTTACGGGACTAGCGTCCCTCGAGCAGTACTTC.

The V gene is TRBV28, the J gene TRBJ1-4, with D unresolved. CDR1 and CDR2 (germline): MDHEN, SYDVKM. The V and J ends lost 3 bases and 2 bases respectively, with 10 bases between them. This CDR3 is 15 amino acids long. CDR3 protein: CASSFLGSTNEKLFF. In DNA, the CDR3 is TGTGCCAGCAGTTTTCTGGGGAGCACTAATGAAAAACTGTTTTTT.

V is TRBV27 and J is TRBJ1-6; 9 nucleotides match TRBD1. The CDR3 totals 15 residues. Per the germline V gene, CDR1 is MNHEY and CDR2 is SMNVEV (reference sequence). With 5 bases clipped from V and 10 bases from J, the junction kept 9 bases outside the gene matches. CDR3 sequence reads: CASSPAGTGRSPLHF. CDR3 sequence (DNA): TGTGCCAGCAGTCCGGCCGGGACAGGGAGATCACCCCTCCACTTT.

The J gene is TRBJ1-2, the V gene TRBV28, with 8 bases lining up with TRBD1. Trimming cost V 6 bases and J 5 bases; bases outside gene matches: 11. CDR1 MDHEN and CDR2 SYDVKM come from the germline V gene. This CDR3 comprises 15 residues. This CDR3 reads CASRSTGQGRYGYTF. CDR3 DNA sequence: TGTGCCAGCAGATCTACCGGACAGGGCAGATATGGCTACACCTTC.

The chain has TRBV5-1 and TRBJ1-5; TRBD1 aligns across 7 bases. Germline V gene lookup returns CDR1 SGHRS and CDR2 YFSETQ. This CDR3 comprises 23 residues. Trimming removed 6 bases from V and 4 bases from J; junction bases left unmatched: 34. CDR3 residues: CASTTWGVGTLIMGDSPNQPQHF. CDR3 in DNA: TGCGCCAGCACCACTTGGGGCGTCGGAACCCTAATTATGGGGGACAGCCCGAATCAGCCCCAGCATTTT.

V and J are TRBV15 and TRBJ1-1, with D perhaps matching TRBD1 (5 bases). The CDR3 totals 15 residues. CDR1 is LNHNV and CDR2 is YYDKDF in the germline V gene (reference sequence). V lost 0 bases and J 1 base, leaving 9 bases between the germline ends. The CDR3 loop is CATSRDLTENTEAFF. The CDR3 bases are TGTGCCACCAGCAGAGATCTGACAGAGAACACTGAAGCTTTCTTT. The entire variable domain, with the rest obtained from reference TRBV15 and TRBJ1-1, is as follows: DAMVIQNPRYQVTQFGKPVTLSCSQTLNHNVMYWYQQKSSQAPKLLFHYYDKDFNNEADTPDNFQSRRPNTSFCFLDIRSPGLGDTAMYLCATSRDLTENTEAFFGQGTRLTVV.

V usage is TRBV5-8 and J usage is TRBJ2-7; TRBD1 matches at 7 bases. The V segment lost 0 bases and the J segment 6 bases; nucleotides outside the gene matches: 3. CDR1 is SGHTS and CDR2 is YDEGEE in the germline V gene. The CDR3 length is 13 residues. The CDR3 coding sequence is TGTGCCAGCAGCTTGGAAGGGGGCGGCGAGCAGTACTTC. Translating it yields CASSLEGGGEQYF.

This rearrangement joins TRBV4-1 to TRBJ1-2, with TRBD1 matching over 7 bases. CDR3 length: 17 residues. J was trimmed by 1 base and V by 2 bases; bases with no gene match: 10. Germline V lookup: CDR1 MGHRA, CDR2 YSYEKL. The CDR3 loop reads CASSQPTGTDYNYGYTF. The CDR3 DNA sequence: TGCGCCAGCAGCCAACCTACGGGGACAGATTATAACTATGGCTACACCTTC.

This chain uses TRBV27 with TRBJ1-6, with 8 bases that match TRBD1. This CDR3 is 14 amino acids long. Germline V lookup: CDR1 MNHEY, CDR2 SMNVEV (reference sequence). With 5 bases clipped from V and 3 bases from J, the junction kept 0 bases outside the gene matches. The CDR3 bases are TGTGCCAGCAGTACAGGGGGCTATAATTCACCCCTCCACTTT. Translated: CASSTGGYNSPLHF.

The chain is built from TRBV18 and TRBJ1-1; 10 bases agree with TRBD1. The V gene's germline CDR1 is KGHSH and CDR2 LQKENI. CDR3 size: 13 residues. The junction had 7 bases not matched to a gene; V was cut back by 5 bases and J by 10 bases. The CDR3 DNA reads TGTGCCAGCTCAGCCGGGACAGGGGTAGGAGCTTTCTTT. Its translation is CASSAGTGVGAFF.

The chain links TRBV28 to TRBJ1-4; 7 bases are a match to TRBD1. With V trimmed by 5 bases and J by 14 bases, 5 bases remained unmatched. CDR1 is MDHEN, CDR2 SYDVKM, per germline. The CDR3 runs 11 residues. The CDR3 reads CASSRDSFLFF. CDR3 DNA sequence: TGTGCCAGCAGTCGGGACAGCTTCCTGTTTTTT. Full variable domain (rest looked up from reference TRBV28 and TRBJ1-4): DVKVTQSSRYLVKRTGEKVFLECVQDMDHENMFWYRQDPGLGLRLIYFSYDVKMKEKGDIPEGYSVSREKKERFSLILESASTNQTSMYLCASSRDSFLFFGSGTQLSVL.

The rearrangement joins TRBV18 to TRBJ2-7, with D perhaps matching TRBD1 (5 bases). The CDR3 has 17 amino acids. The V end was cut by 3 bases, the J end by 3 bases, with 21 bases between. Germline lookup yields CDR1 KGHSH and CDR2 LQKENI. Written as DNA, the CDR3 is TGTGCCAGCTCACCTAACCAACAGGATAACCGCGACTACGAGCAGTACTTC. Residues: CASSPNQQDNRDYEQYF.

Written as DNA, the CDR3 is TGCGCCAGCAGCCAAGGGGGCTGGCGGGAGGGCCTGGACAATGAGCAGTTCTTC. Translated: CASSQGGWREGLDNEQFF. V and J are TRBV4-3 and TRBJ2-1; 9 positions agree with TRBD2. This CDR3 is 18 amino acids long. In germline, CDR1 is LGHNA, CDR2 YSLEER. The V gene end was trimmed by 1 base and the J gene end by 5 bases; junction bases not matched to a gene: 12.

The chain recombines TRBV7-9 with TRBJ2-3; TRBD2 matches at 7 bases. V shed 1 base and J 3 bases; nucleotides not matched to a gene: 4. Germline CDR1 is SEHNR and CDR2 is FQNEAQ (reference sequence). CDR3 length equals 15 residues. The CDR3 protein is CASSLVSGGTDTQYF. As DNA, the CDR3 is TGTGCCAGCAGCTTAGTTTCGGGGGGAACAGATACGCAGTATTTT.

This chain joins TRBV4-2 and TRBJ2-7; TRBD2 matches 10 bases. The length of the CDR3 is 18 residues. V was pared by 0 bases and J by 3 bases, with 11 bases of the junction left unmatched. From germline, CDR1 is LGHNA and CDR2 YNFKEQ. CDR3 sequence: CASSQELEREGSYYEQYF. CDR3 coding DNA: TGTGCCAGCAGCCAAGAATTGGAGCGGGAGGGATCCTACTACGAGCAGTACTTC.

The chain recombines TRBV7-2 with TRBJ2-6; TRBD2 is a possible D gene (5 bases). With 1 base removed from V and 2 bases from J, the gap between germline ends came to 6 bases. There are 15 residues in the CDR3. Germline values: CDR1 SGHTA, CDR2 FQGNSA. The CDR3, as DNA: TGTGCCAGCAGCTTAGACGGGGCTGGGGCCAACGTCCTGACTTTC. It encodes CASSLDGAGANVLTF.

The CDR3 DNA reads as TGCGCCAGCAGCTTGGCGGTGACTAGCGGGGCCAATGAGCAGTTCTTC. Translating it yields CASSLAVTSGANEQFF. J is TRBJ2-1 and V is TRBV5-1; 11 nucleotides line up with TRBD2. J gave up 6 bases and V 0 bases, and 5 bases lay outside the gene matches. In germline, CDR1 is SGHRS, CDR2 YFSETQ. The CDR3 sequence is 16 residues long. Full variable domain (missing parts from reference TRBV5-1 and TRBJ2-1): KAGVTQTPRYLIKTRGQQVTLSCSPISGHRSVSWYQQTPGQGLQFLFEYFSETQRNKGNFPGRFSGRQFSNSRSEMNVSTLELGDSALYLCASSLAVTSGANEQFFGPGTRLTVL.

The chain couples TRBV30 to TRBJ1-1; tentatively, D is TRBD1 (5 bases). Germline CDR1 GTSNPN, CDR2 SVGIG (reference sequence). The CDR3 is made up of 13 amino acids. V shed 5 bases and J shed 3 bases, with 13 bases lying between them. This CDR3 is CAWGKRGDTEAFF. CDR3 coding DNA: TGTGCCTGGGGGAAAAGGGGTGACACTGAAGCTTTCTTT.

The chain employs TRBV5-1 and TRBJ1-4; 9 bases are a match to TRBD1. The length of the CDR3 is 13 residues. CDR1 and CDR2 from the germline V gene are SGHRS and YFSETQ. Losses at the gene ends were 7 bases for V and 6 bases for J; bases not matched to a gene: 4. The DNA of the CDR3 is TGCGCCAGCGGCAGGACAGGGGATGAAAAACTGTTTTTT. It translates to CASGRTGDEKLFF. The full variable domain, in which reference TRBV5-1 and TRBJ1-4 provide the parts outside the CDR3, is KAGVTQTPRYLIKTRGQQVTLSCSPISGHRSVSWYQQTPGQGLQFLFEYFSETQRNKGNFPGRFSGRQFSNSRSEMNVSTLELGDSALYLCASGRTGDEKLFFGSGTQLSVL.